This T cell receptor beta chain is from a study of long-term antiretroviral therapy in people with HIV. Study-wide results and limits: Repertoire dominance by clones expanded before ART was seen at all time points.

Comment on this clone: Its specificity is not known.

Prior to DNA extraction, the samples held about 0.95-11 million cryopreserved PBMC. CDR1 and CDR2 from the germline V gene are ENHRY and SYGVKD. Deletions cut 3 bases from V and 0 bases from J, with 5 bases between. The CDR3 totals 14 residues. Run at survey level, the immunoSEQ assay was version v3.0. Sequencing was performed with immunoSEQ multiplex PCR; in TCRdb, only in-frame clones are kept and a portion is missing. Of tens of thousands of clones detected, 85% to 95% appear once; the ten largest clones hold approximately 6.8%. The chain employs TRBV10-3 and TRBJ2-2; D gene uncertain. Sequencing used unsorted PBMCs, obtained roughly 6.5 years after starting antiretroviral therapy. The sequence was obtained from a woman aged 35 to 49 with HIV. The CDR3: CAISERSNTGELFF. DNA for the CDR3: TGTGCCATCAGTGAAAGATCGAACACCGGGGAGCTGTTTTTT.